This entry lists 2 T cell receptor beta chains sequenced from one sample in a study of T cell responses to AZD1222 COVID-19 vaccine (dated by TCRdb to the early 2020s). Receptor libraries were prepared by the immunoSEQ multiplex PCR assay. Entries here come from immuneACCESS through TCRdb and include only in-frame sequences with V and J called. Some clones fail to appear in such tables; in the studies checked, an unresolved V gene covers under half of the shortfall, and the cause of the remainder is unknown. In this sample the table shows 95,000 to 150,000 clones, roughly 87% of which occur a single time. 1.2% of the sample belongs to the ten largest clones. The time point label here, explained by the study, means: baseline before first vaccination. The material sequenced was peripheral blood, taken on day 0 of AZD1222 vaccination. The origin of the receptors is an adult in good health.

Comment on this clone: One end of the junction varies from germline; a read error may be responsible. V is TRBV4-1 and J is TRBJ2-2; 8 bases align to TRBD2. Germline V lookup: CDR1 MGHRA, CDR2 YSYEKL. The CDR3 is made up of 15 amino acids. The CDR3 reads CASHYSGVNPGELFF. CDR3 in DNA: TGCGCCAGTCATTATAGCGGGGTGAACCCCGGGGAGCTGTTTTTT.

This chain uses TRBV4-2 with TRBJ2-1; TRBD2 agrees at 12 bases. Germline lookup yields CDR1 LGHNA and CDR2 YNFKEQ. The V gene end was trimmed by 3 bases and the J gene end by 7 bases; junction bases not matched to a gene: 1. The CDR3 sequence is 14 residues long. CDR3 amino acids: CASSHGLAGNEQFF. CDR3 in DNA: TGTGCCAGCAGCCACGGACTAGCGGGAAATGAGCAGTTCTTC.